One TCR beta chain is described in this entry. The CDR3 totals 17 residues. Germline values: CDR1 SGHTA, CDR2 FQGNSA. V was cut by 2 bases and J by 1 base, with 16 bases left in between. The data originate from a study of technical replicates of blood from several donors. Data came from immunoSEQ multiplex PCR; TCRdb stores just in-frame clones and leaves some out. The sample carries tens of thousands of clones, roughly nine tenths recorded once. The origin of this receptor is a human donor in good health. Some clones in this sample may be carry-over from other donors' samples. The chain links TRBV7-2 to TRBJ2-3; D might be TRBD2 (6 bases). Input material: PBMCs. The CDR3 coding sequence is TGTGCCAGCAGCTTAATGGGCCTGTGGGGGGGCACAGATACGCAGTATTTT. Encoded protein: CASSLMGLWGGTDTQYF.